One and the same sample provided the 8 T cell receptor beta chains below, sequenced in a study of blood T cell repertoires in COVID-19. Sequencing was performed with immunoSEQ multiplex PCR; in TCRdb, only in-frame clones are kept and a portion is missing. The sample holds about 88,000 clones, about 91% seen once. Specimen: peripheral blood. The source of these receptors is a human donor with active COVID-19. The donor label of this sample is uncertain.

This rearrangement joins TRBV24-1 to TRBJ2-7; D gene unclear. CDR3 size: 14 residues. Between the trimmed V and J ends, which lost 4 bases and 2 bases, there was a span of 11 bases. Looked up from germline, CDR1 is KGHDR and CDR2 is SFDVKD. In DNA form, the CDR3 reads TGTGCCACCAGTGACTACCGAAGTCCCTACGAGCAGTACTTC. Its translation is CATSDYRSPYEQYF.

The chain combines TRBV2 with TRBJ2-7, with 7 positions matching TRBD1. This CDR3 is built from 13 residues. Germline values: CDR1 SNHLY, CDR2 FYNNEI. V lost 8 bases, J lost 2 bases, and 6 bases stayed unmatched. CDR3 coding DNA: TGTGCCAGCGAAGGACAGGAAGCCTACGAGCAGTACTTC. It is translated as CASEGQEAYEQYF.

This chain connects TRBV4-1 to TRBJ1-2, with 8 bases matching TRBD1. The CDR3 consists of 19 residues. CDR1 is MGHRA and CDR2 is YSYEKL in the germline V gene. The ends lost 1 base at V and 0 bases at J; junction bases unmatched: 13. The CDR3 loop is CASSQGARGPVWANYGYTF. The CDR3 bases are TGCGCCAGCAGCCAAGGGGCCAGGGGGCCCGTCTGGGCTAACTATGGCTACACCTTC.

This clone appeared a few times. In nucleotides, the CDR3 is TGTGCCAGCAGCCCAGCGAGGGCCGGCACCGGGGAGCTGTTTTTT. Protein product: CASSPARAGTGELFF. V and J are TRBV14 and TRBJ2-2; TRBD2 is a possible D gene (5 bases). This CDR3 has 15 residues. Trimming cost V 4 bases and J 4 bases, with 13 bases left between them. CDR1 is SGHDN, CDR2 FVKESK, per germline.

V usage is TRBV7-3 and J usage is TRBJ2-2; maybe TRBD2 (5 bases). The CDR3 is made up of 13 amino acids. Germline-derived CDR1 and CDR2 are SGHTA and FQGTGA. V lost 5 bases and J 2 bases, leaving 6 bases between the germline ends. CDR3 region: CASSRDNTGELFF. CDR3 DNA sequence: TGTGCCAGCAGCCGGGATAACACCGGGGAGCTGTTTTTT.

This chain's CDR3 is CASSYDRESQETQYF. The CDR3 coding sequence is TGTGCCAGCAGTTACGACCGGGAATCCCAAGAGACCCAGTACTTC. J is TRBJ2-5 and V is TRBV6-6; weak D call: TRBD2 (5 bases). Trimming removed 2 bases from V and 1 base from J, with 11 bases in between. Germline-derived CDR1 and CDR2 are MNHNY and SVGAGI (reference sequence). The CDR3 runs to 15 residues.

This chain connects TRBV5-4 to TRBJ2-7, with 12 nucleotides matching TRBD1. The CDR3 has 14 amino acids. Trimming took 4 bases from V and 6 from J; bases not matched to a gene: 5. CDR1 is SGHNT and CDR2 is YYREEE in the germline V gene (reference sequence). The CDR3 sequence: CASSLGTGGFEQYF. In DNA form, the CDR3 reads TGTGCCAGCAGCCTGGGGACAGGGGGCTTCGAGCAGTACTTC.

J is TRBJ2-7 and V is TRBV19, with 9 bases matching TRBD1. This CDR3 is 14 amino acids long. V was clipped by 5 bases and J by 2 bases; unmatched bases: 4. Germline-derived CDR1 and CDR2 are LNHDA and SQIVND (reference sequence). For the CDR3, the DNA is TGTGCCAGTAGTGCTAGACAGGGGGCCTACGAGCAGTACTTC. The encoded protein is CASSARQGAYEQYF.